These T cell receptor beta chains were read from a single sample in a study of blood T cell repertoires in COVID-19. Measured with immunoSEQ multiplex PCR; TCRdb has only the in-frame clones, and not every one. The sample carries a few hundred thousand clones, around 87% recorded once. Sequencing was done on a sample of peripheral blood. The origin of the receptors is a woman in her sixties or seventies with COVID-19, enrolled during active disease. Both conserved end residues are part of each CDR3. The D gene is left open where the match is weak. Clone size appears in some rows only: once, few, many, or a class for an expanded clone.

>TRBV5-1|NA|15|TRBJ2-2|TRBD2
TGCGCCAGCAGCTCCCGGACTAGCTGGACCGGGGAGCTGTTTTTT
CASSSRTSWTGELFF
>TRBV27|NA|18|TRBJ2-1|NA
TGTGCCAGCAGTTTTATGCCAATTACGGACAGCTACTACAATGAGCAGTTCTTC
CASSFMPITDSYYNEQFF
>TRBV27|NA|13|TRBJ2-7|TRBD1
TGTGCCAGCAGAATGCCGACAGGGGGCGAGCAGTACTTC
CASRMPTGGEQYF
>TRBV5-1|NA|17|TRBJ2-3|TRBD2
TGCGCCAGCACCCCCGGCGGGCTAGCGGGAGGTTTGGATACGCAGTATTTT
CASTPGGLAGGLDTQYF
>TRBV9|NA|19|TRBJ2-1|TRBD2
TGTGCCAGCAGCGTTTCGGGACTAGCGGGAGGGGTATCCTACAATGAGCAGTTCTTC
CASSVSGLAGGVSYNEQFF
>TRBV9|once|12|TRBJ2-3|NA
TGTGCCAGCAGCGAGGGGGAACAGGTTCAGTATTTT
CASSEGEQVQYF
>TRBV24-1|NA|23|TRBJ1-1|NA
TGTGCCACCAGTGGTATGGGGGCCCCAGGCCCGGGGAAGTCCCGCCGGAGTGAAACTGAAGCTTTCTTT
CATSGMGAPGPGKSRRSETEAFF
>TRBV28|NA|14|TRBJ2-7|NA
TGTGCCAGCAGTCCCCCCTACGGTAAGAAGGAGCAGTACTTC
CASSPPYGKKEQYF
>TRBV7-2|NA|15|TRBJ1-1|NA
TGTGCCAGCAGCTTAGGCGACAGATTGAACACTGAAGCTTTCTTT
CASSLGDRLNTEAFF
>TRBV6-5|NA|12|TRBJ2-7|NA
TGTGCCAGCAGAAACACGAGGGGGGAGCAGTACTTC
CASRNTRGEQYF
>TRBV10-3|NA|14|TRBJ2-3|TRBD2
TGTGCCATCAGAGCTAGCGGGAACACAGATACGCAGTATTTT
CAIRASGNTDTQYF
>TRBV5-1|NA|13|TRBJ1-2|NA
TGCGCCAGCAGCTTAAACAGTAACTATGGCTACACCTTC
CASSLNSNYGYTF
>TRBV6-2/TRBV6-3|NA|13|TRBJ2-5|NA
TGTGCCAGCAGTTGGGTACAGGGAGAGACCCAGTACTTC
CASSWVQGETQYF
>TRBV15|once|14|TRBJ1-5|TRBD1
TGTGCCACCAGCTCCCGGACAGGGCTATCGCCCCAGCATTTT
CATSSRTGLSPQHF
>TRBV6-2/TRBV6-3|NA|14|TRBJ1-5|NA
TGTGCCAGCAGTTACTACGGGGGCAATCAGCCCCAGCATTTT
CASSYYGGNQPQHF
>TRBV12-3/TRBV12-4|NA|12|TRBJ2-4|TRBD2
TGTGCCAGCAGTATCTCCGGGACTAGCAGATACTTC
CASSISGTSRYF
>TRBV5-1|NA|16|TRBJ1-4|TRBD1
TGCGCCAGCAGCCTCGGACAGGGGGGGTCTAATGAAAAACTGTTTTTT
CASSLGQGGSNEKLFF
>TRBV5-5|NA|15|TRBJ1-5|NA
TGTGCCAGCAGCTTCCACAGCGGGCGGGATCAGCCCCAGCATTTT
CASSFHSGRDQPQHF
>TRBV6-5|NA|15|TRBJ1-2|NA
TGTGCCAGCAGTTACTCCGCCAGGCCAGGGTATGGCTACACCTTC
CASSYSARPGYGYTF
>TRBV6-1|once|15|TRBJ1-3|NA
TGTGCCAGCAGTGAACCCAGGATCTCTGGAAACACCATATATTTT
CASSEPRISGNTIYF
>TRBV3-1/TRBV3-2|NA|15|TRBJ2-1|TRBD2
TGTGCCAGCAGCCCTCCGGGACTAGCTAGCACTGAGCAGTTCTTC
CASSPPGLASTEQFF
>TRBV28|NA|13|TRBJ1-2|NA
TGTGCCAGCAGCACGAACAGAATCTATGGCTACACCTTC
CASSTNRIYGYTF
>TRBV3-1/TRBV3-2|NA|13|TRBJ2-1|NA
TGTGCCAGCAGCCGGACTACCGCCGGGGAGCAGTTCTTC
CASSRTTAGEQFF
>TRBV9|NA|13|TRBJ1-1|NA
TGTGCCAGCAGCGCCGCCTCGCAGACTGAAGCTTTCTTT
CASSAASQTEAFF
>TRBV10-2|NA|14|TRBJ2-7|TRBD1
TGCGCCAGCAGCAGGACAGGTCTTTCCTACGAGCAGTACTTC
CASSRTGLSYEQYF
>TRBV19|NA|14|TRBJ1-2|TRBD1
TGTGCCAGTAGGGACAGGGGCCTATTCTATGGCTACACCTTC
CASRDRGLFYGYTF
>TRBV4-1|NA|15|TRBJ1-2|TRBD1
TGCGCCAGCAGGGAATGGACAGGCACAAACTATGGCTACACCTTC
CASREWTGTNYGYTF
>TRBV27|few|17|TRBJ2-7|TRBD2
TGTGCCAGCAGTCCCGTCACGGGACTAGGGAGCTCCTACGAGCAGTACTTC
CASSPVTGLGSSYEQYF
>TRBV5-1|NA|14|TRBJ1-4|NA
TGCGCCAGCAGCTTGCGTACAACTAATGAAAAACTGTTTTTT
CASSLRTTNEKLFF
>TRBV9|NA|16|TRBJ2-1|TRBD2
TGTGCCAGCAGCGAGGATGCGGGGGGGACCTACAATGAGCAGTTCTTC
CASSEDAGGTYNEQFF
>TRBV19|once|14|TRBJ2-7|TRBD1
TGTGCCAGTACCACGGGACAGGGTACCAACGAGCAGTACTTC
CASTTGQGTNEQYF
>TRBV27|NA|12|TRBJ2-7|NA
TGTGCCAGCAGTTACAGACCCTACGAGCAGTACTTC
CASSYRPYEQYF
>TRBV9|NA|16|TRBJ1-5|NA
TGTGCCAGCAGCGGAGGACACCCTAATAGCAATCAGCCCCAGCATTTT
CASSGGHPNSNQPQHF
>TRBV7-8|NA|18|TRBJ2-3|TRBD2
TGTGCCAGCAGCTCGGCCCCCACTAGCGGATTCGGAACAGATACGCAGTATTTT
CASSSAPTSGFGTDTQYF
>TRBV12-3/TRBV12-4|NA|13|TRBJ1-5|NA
TGTGCCAGTTCGCTGGGGCAAAATCAGCCCCAGCATTTT
CASSLGQNQPQHF
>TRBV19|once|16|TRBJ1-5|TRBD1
TGTGCCAGTAGTACCTCGGGACAGGCTTACAATCAGCCCCAGCATTTT
CASSTSGQAYNQPQHF
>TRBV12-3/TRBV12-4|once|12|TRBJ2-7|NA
TGTGCCAGCAGGGGTCTAGCCTCCGAGCAGTACTTC
CASRGLASEQYF
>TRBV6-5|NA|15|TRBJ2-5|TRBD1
TGTGCCAGCAGTACAATAACAGGGGCCCAAGAGACCCAGTACTTC
CASSTITGAQETQYF
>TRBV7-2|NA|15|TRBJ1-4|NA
TGTGCCAGCAGCTTAAGGGGAAAGTCTAATGAAAAACTGTTTTTT
CASSLRGKSNEKLFF
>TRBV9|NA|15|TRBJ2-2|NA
TGTGCCAGCAGCGTAGTAAAAGGGAGTCCCGGGGAGCTGTTTTTT
CASSVVKGSPGELFF
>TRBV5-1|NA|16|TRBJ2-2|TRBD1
TGCGCCAGCAGCCCCTTATCGGACAGGCTCACCGGGGAGCTGTTTTTT
CASSPLSDRLTGELFF
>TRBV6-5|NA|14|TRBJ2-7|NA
TGTGCCAGCAACAACCGGGGTAGTCTGGGCGAGCAGTACTTC
CASNNRGSLGEQYF
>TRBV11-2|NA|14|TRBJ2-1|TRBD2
TGTGCCAGCAGCCAGGATCTAGCGGGCAATGAGCAGTTCTTC
CASSQDLAGNEQFF
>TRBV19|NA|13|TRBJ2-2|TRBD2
TGTGCCAGTAGATTGGGGGGGACCGGGGAGCTGTTTTTT
CASRLGGTGELFF
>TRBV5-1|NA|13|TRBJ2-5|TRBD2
TGCGCCAGCAACGGACTAGCGGGGGAGACCCAGTACTTC
CASNGLAGETQYF
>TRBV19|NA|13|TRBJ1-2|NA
TGTGCCAGTAACATCGGGAGCTGGGGTGGCTACACCTTC
CASNIGSWGGYTF
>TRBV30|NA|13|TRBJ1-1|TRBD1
TGTGCCTGGAGCGTGAACAGGGGCCCGGAAGCTTTCTTT
CAWSVNRGPEAFF
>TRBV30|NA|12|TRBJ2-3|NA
TGTGCCTGGGGCGTGCGGGCAGATACGCAGTATTTT
CAWGVRADTQYF